This TCR beta chain stems from a study of cytomegalovirus exposure and HLA in healthy donors. Study-level points and caveats: There were 150 to 200 TCR beta chains listed as cytomegalovirus-associated. A later analysis appeared to link common viral pathogens to several of the most significant clusters.

This CDR3 spans 17 amino acids. Germline assignment: CDR1 LNHDA and CDR2 SQIVND (reference sequence). V lost 5 bases and J lost 2, with 18 bases in between. Researchers ran the PCR with 60 Vbeta and 13 Jbeta primers. Authors' analysis steps: The count from a later analysis was 79 million or so unique TCR beta chains, some 11 million of them shared. Libraries were prepared by immunoSEQ multiplex PCR; TCRdb keeps only in-frame clonotypes and omits some of them. V and J calls and clone size are those listed in that table; D and trimming were worked out from the DNA. This table has approximately 75,000 clones, over 70% appearing once. Comments on this clone: The antigen is not known.

The TCR comes from a male donor in good health and CMV-seronegative. The chain carries TRBV19 and TRBJ2-2; a possible D gene is TRBD1 (5 bases). The source material was PBMCs. DNA for the CDR3: TGTGCCAGTAGTGCACTGTTAACCACAGGAAACACCGGGGAGCTGTTTTTT. Protein: CASSALLTTGNTGELFF.